Listed below are T cell receptor beta chains from one sample, sequenced in a study of OX40 agonist ivuxolimab in advanced cancers. Clones were sequenced by immunoSEQ multiplex PCR, and TCRdb holds only the in-frame ones, with some missing. The sample has around 38,000 clones, 92% seen once. Sequenced material: CD4+ or CD8+ T cells sorted from blood, taken in a trial of the OX40 agonist ivuxolimab. The receptors derive from an adult with an advanced solid tumor such as melanoma, head and neck, liver or kidney cancer. Each CDR3 is given with its conserved first and last residue. Fields, in order: V gene, J gene, clone size, CDR3 length, D gene, CDR3 protein, CDR3 DNA. The D gene is left open where the match is weak. Rows give clone size only sometimes, using once, few, many, or a class for an expanded clone.

>TRBV10-3|TRBJ2-2|.|15|.
CAISEPGTVTGELFF
TGTGCCATCAGTGAACCGGGAACGGTAACGGGGGAGCTGTTTTTT
>TRBV25-1|TRBJ2-7|.|12|.
CASSEVGYEQYF
TGTGCCAGCAGTGAGGTAGGCTACGAGCAGTACTTC
>TRBV5-1|TRBJ2-1|.|15|.
CASSRVREVRDEQFF
TGCGCCAGCAGCCGGGTGAGGGAGGTTAGGGATGAGCAGTTCTTC
>TRBV11-2|TRBJ1-5|.|15|.
CASSLGGGAGQPQHF
TGTGCCAGCAGCTTAGGAGGGGGGGCCGGTCAGCCCCAGCATTTT
>TRBV7-9|TRBJ2-7|.|13|.
CASSGGGYYEQYF
TGTGCCAGCAGCGGGGGCGGTTACTACGAGCAGTACTTC
>TRBV27|TRBJ2-3|.|11|.
CASGITDTQYF
TGTGCCAGCGGGATCACAGATACGCAGTATTTT
>TRBV2|TRBJ1-1|.|13|.
CATFQGFNTEAFF
TGTGCCACCTTTCAGGGATTCAACACTGAAGCTTTCTTT
>TRBV5-3|TRBJ1-1|.|12|.
CARSLWGAEAFF
TGTGCCAGAAGCTTGTGGGGCGCTGAAGCTTTCTTT
>TRBV5-1|TRBJ2-3|.|18|.
CASTRGVARQASTDTQYF
TGCGCCAGCACCAGAGGGGTAGCAAGACAGGCTAGCACAGATACGCAGTATTTT
>TRBV28|TRBJ1-2|.|16|TRBD1
CASTRDRGTLDYGYTF
TGTGCCAGCACCCGGGACAGGGGGACCTTGGACTATGGCTACACCTTC
>TRBV20-1|TRBJ2-3|.|11|.
CSAPLLDTQYF
TGCAGTGCCCCACTTTTGGATACGCAGTATTTT
>TRBV28|TRBJ2-7|.|17|TRBD2
CASSYPLAGAFVGEQYF
TGTGCCAGCAGTTACCCTCTCGCGGGAGCCTTCGTTGGGGAGCAGTACTTC
>TRBV4-1|TRBJ1-5|.|16|TRBD1
CASSQVGVRDRRTQHF
TGCGCCAGCAGCCAAGTAGGGGTTAGGGACAGAAGAACCCAGCATTTT
>TRBV27|TRBJ2-1|.|16|TRBD2
CASSLGTSGRGGEQFF
TGTGCCAGCAGTTTGGGGACTAGCGGGAGGGGAGGTGAGCAGTTCTTC
>TRBV19|TRBJ2-1|.|14|TRBD2
CASSIGLADNEQFF
TGTGCCAGTAGTATCGGACTAGCGGACAATGAGCAGTTCTTC
>TRBV28|TRBJ1-2|once|12|TRBD1
CATGQGAGGYTF
TGTGCCACAGGACAGGGGGCCGGAGGCTACACCTTC
>TRBV15|TRBJ2-7|.|16|.
CATSEEWRSFPYEQYF
TGTGCCACCAGCGAAGAATGGCGGTCCTTTCCCTACGAGCAGTACTTC
>TRBV6-1|TRBJ1-2|.|18|.
CASSAPHSLSVANYGYTF
TGTGCCAGCAGTGCCCCGCACAGCTTATCAGTAGCTAACTATGGCTACACCTTC
>TRBV29-1|TRBJ2-1|.|11|.
CSVEDYNEQFF
TGCAGCGTTGAAGATTACAATGAGCAGTTCTTC
>TRBV12-5|TRBJ1-5|.|17|.
CASGLAPQVYSNQPQHF
TGTGCTAGTGGTTTGGCCCCACAGGTTTATAGCAATCAGCCCCAGCATTTT
>TRBV4-1|TRBJ1-2|.|15|.
CASSQFPGRTDGYTF
TGCGCCAGCAGCCAGTTTCCGGGAAGAACGGATGGCTACACCTTC
>TRBV12-5|TRBJ1-1|.|13|.
CASGSEENTEAFF
TGTGCTAGTGGTTCCGAGGAGAACACTGAAGCTTTCTTT
>TRBV9|TRBJ2-1|.|16|.
CASSPQPGALGNEQFF
TGTGCCAGCAGCCCCCAACCGGGAGCCCTGGGCAATGAGCAGTTCTTC
>TRBV27|TRBJ1-5|.|15|TRBD1
CASSQGTGGNQPQHF
TGTGCCAGCAGCCAGGGCACAGGGGGGAATCAGCCCCAGCATTTT
>TRBV27|TRBJ1-1|.|14|.
CASRETGPNTEAFF
TGTGCCAGCAGGGAGACGGGCCCCAACACTGAAGCTTTCTTT
>TRBV9|TRBJ2-1|.|14|TRBD2
CASSVGAGGNEQFF
TGTGCCAGCAGCGTAGGTGCGGGGGGCAATGAGCAGTTCTTC
>TRBV4-1|TRBJ2-7|once|13|.
CASSQMGAREQYF
TGCGCCAGCAGCCAAATGGGGGCAAGGGAGCAGTACTTC
>TRBV19|TRBJ2-3|once|19|TRBD2
CASSIRLAGHSFPTDTQYF
TGTGCCAGTAGTATACGTCTAGCGGGACACTCCTTCCCCACAGATACGCAGTATTTT
>TRBV7-3|TRBJ1-2|.|13|.
CASTPGLGYGYTF
TGTGCCAGCACCCCGGGGCTGGGCTATGGCTACACCTTC
>TRBV9|TRBJ1-1|.|16|TRBD1
CASSVGEQGMNTEAFF
TGTGCCAGCAGCGTAGGGGAACAGGGGATGAACACTGAAGCTTTCTTT
>TRBV6-4|TRBJ1-5|once|15|TRBD1
CASSVVGQGGQPQHF
TGTGCCAGCAGTGTCGTAGGACAGGGAGGTCAGCCCCAGCATTTT
>TRBV6-4|TRBJ2-1|.|16|TRBD2
CASSDTGTSSYNEQFF
TGTGCCAGCAGTGACACCGGGACTAGCTCCTACAATGAGCAGTTCTTC
>TRBV11-2|TRBJ2-2|.|13|.
CASGVMNTGELFF
TGTGCCAGCGGGGTTATGAACACCGGGGAGCTGTTTTTT
>TRBV13|TRBJ2-7|.|14|.
CASRGQDGPYEQYF
TGTGCCAGCAGAGGTCAGGACGGGCCCTACGAGCAGTACTTC
>TRBV11-2|TRBJ1-4|.|15|.
CASSDLDSFNEKLFF
TGTGCCAGCAGCGATCTGGACAGCTTTAATGAAAAACTGTTTTTT
>TRBV5-6|TRBJ1-1|.|16|.
CASSIGPTTLNTEAFF
TGTGCCAGCAGCATCGGACCAACTACGCTGAACACTGAAGCTTTCTTT
>TRBV13|TRBJ2-5|few|14|.
CASSLDSSRETQYF
TGTGCCAGCAGTTTAGACTCCTCCCGGGAGACCCAGTACTTC
>TRBV29-1|TRBJ1-2|.|15|.
CSARTDNIENYGYTF
TGCAGCGCCCGGACAGACAACATAGAAAACTATGGCTACACCTTC
>TRBV6-6|TRBJ1-1|.|13|.
CASSQYRATEAFF
TGTGCCAGCAGTCAGTACAGGGCCACTGAAGCTTTCTTT
>TRBV27|TRBJ1-1|.|14|TRBD1
CASSRTGWNTEAFF
TGTGCCAGCTCCCGGACAGGGTGGAACACTGAAGCTTTCTTT
>TRBV4-2|TRBJ2-2|.|17|.
CASSQRQAEMNTGELFF
TGTGCCAGCAGCCAGCGACAGGCGGAAATGAACACCGGGGAGCTGTTTTTT
>TRBV9|TRBJ2-1|.|15|TRBD2
CASSAGLGAHNEQFF
TGTGCCAGCAGTGCGGGACTAGGGGCGCACAATGAGCAGTTCTTC
>TRBV4-1|TRBJ2-1|.|16|TRBD2
CASSQGGGRAYNEQFF
TGCGCCAGCAGCCAAGGAGGCGGGAGGGCCTACAATGAGCAGTTCTTC
>TRBV27|TRBJ2-1|.|15|TRBD1
CASRRTGGAYNEQFF
TGTGCCAGCAGGCGGACAGGGGGCGCGTATAATGAGCAGTTCTTC
>TRBV27|TRBJ2-7|few|14|TRBD2
CASSSGTSGYEQYF
TGTGCCAGCAGTTCCGGGACTAGCGGCTACGAGCAGTACTTC
>TRBV21-1|TRBJ2-7|.|15|.
CASSNSGEGVYEQYF
TGTGCCAGCAGCAACAGCGGGGAGGGGGTCTACGAGCAGTACTTC
>TRBV25-1|TRBJ1-6|.|14|.
CASSWQGYNSPLHF
TGTGCCAGCAGTTGGCAGGGCTATAATTCACCCCTCCACTTT
>TRBV6-5|TRBJ2-7|.|16|TRBD1
CASSYSTAGGSYEQYF
TGTGCCAGCAGTTACTCGACGGCAGGGGGCTCCTACGAGCAGTACTTC
>TRBV4-3|TRBJ2-1|.|14|.
CASSPFISVAEQFF
TGCGCCAGCAGCCCCTTTATAAGTGTAGCTGAGCAGTTCTTC
>TRBV7-9|TRBJ2-2|.|18|TRBD2
CASSLNLGRADGTGELFF
TGTGCCAGCAGCTTAAATCTTGGGAGGGCCGACGGCACCGGGGAGCTGTTTTTT
>TRBV9|TRBJ2-1|.|15|TRBD2
CASSPGSGVVNEQFF
TGTGCCAGCAGCCCCGGAAGCGGGGTTGTGAATGAGCAGTTCTTC
>TRBV6-6|TRBJ2-1|.|12|.
CASSSPYNEQFF
TGTGCCAGCAGTTCTCCCTACAATGAGCAGTTCTTC
>TRBV7-3|TRBJ2-3|.|15|TRBD2
CASSLGTSGRDTQYF
TGTGCCAGCAGCTTAGGGACTAGCGGGAGAGATACGCAGTATTTT
>TRBV6-1|TRBJ2-1|once|16|.
CASSEMEDTLNNEQFF
TGTGCCAGCAGTGAAATGGAAGATACATTAAACAATGAGCAGTTCTTC
>TRBV9|TRBJ2-1|.|16|TRBD2
CASSGLAGENYNEQFF
TGTGCCAGCAGCGGTCTAGCGGGAGAAAACTACAATGAGCAGTTCTTC